A selection of T cell receptor beta chains follows, all from one sample in a study of shared clonotypes between healthy human individuals. The data were produced by immunoSEQ multiplex PCR, yet TCRdb's version contains in-frame clones alone and is incomplete. This sample has fewer than 1 million clones, with approximately 96% found just once. The sequenced sample consisted of naive CD8+ T cells sorted from blood. The source of these receptors is a young man in good health. Each CDR3 is given with its conserved first and last residue. D genes are given only for firm matches. The size of a clone is reported for some rows only, either as once, few or many, or as a class for expanded clones.

D | size | J | V | CDR3 | DNA
NA | NA | TRBJ1-4 | TRBV4-1 | CASSQDRGPNEKLFF | TGCGCCAGCAGCCAAGACCGAGGGCCTAATGAAAAACTGTTTTTT
NA | once | TRBJ2-7 | TRBV5-6 | CASSLGGLSYEQYF | TGTGCCAGCAGCTTGGGGGGGTTATCCTACGAGCAGTACTTC
TRBD1 | once | TRBJ2-7 | TRBV4-1 | CASSQRTGVFYEQYF | TGCGCCAGCAGCCAGCGGACAGGGGTTTTTTACGAGCAGTACTTC
NA | NA | TRBJ2-7 | TRBV27 | CASSLPGGAGEQYF | TGTGCCAGCAGTTTACCCGGGGGCGCGGGGGAGCAGTACTTC
NA | NA | TRBJ1-5 | TRBV27 | CASSFAGAGNQPQHF | TGTGCCAGCAGTTTTGCCGGTGCCGGCAATCAGCCCCAGCATTTT
NA | NA | TRBJ1-2 | TRBV9 | CASSERTSITF | TGTGCCAGCAGCGAGAGGACAAGTATCACCTTC
TRBD2 | NA | TRBJ2-7 | TRBV30 | CAWSALAGANYEQYF | TGTGCCTGGAGCGCCCTGGCGGGAGCCAACTACGAGCAGTACTTC
TRBD2 | NA | TRBJ2-7 | TRBV19 | CASSSGSFSYEQYF | TGTGCCAGTAGTAGCGGGAGTTTCTCCTACGAGCAGTACTTC
NA | NA | TRBJ1-2 | TRBV11-2 | CASTPPPLTASYGYTF | TGTGCCAGCACCCCTCCCCCATTGACAGCCAGTTATGGCTACACCTTC
NA | once | TRBJ2-2 | TRBV7-8 | CASTSEELFF | TGTGCCAGCACTTCGGAGGAGCTGTTTTTT
NA | NA | TRBJ2-3 | TRBV7-9 | CASSPPVFADTQYF | TGTGCCAGCAGCCCCCCGGTGTTCGCAGATACGCAGTATTTT
NA | NA | TRBJ2-1 | TRBV4-1 | CASSQFDRSSYNEQFF | TGCGCCAGCAGCCAGTTCGACAGGAGCTCCTACAATGAGCAGTTCTTC
NA | NA | TRBJ2-1 | TRBV28 | CASSLIERGDEQFF | TGTGCCAGCAGTTTAATTGAACGTGGAGACGAGCAGTTCTTC
TRBD1 | once | TRBJ1-2 | TRBV11-2 | CASSSPGQDIYGYTF | TGTGCCAGCAGCTCACCGGGACAGGATATCTATGGCTACACCTTC
NA | NA | TRBJ2-5 | TRBV11-2 | CASSSGVETQYF | TGTGCCAGCAGCTCAGGGGTGGAGACCCAGTACTTC
NA | NA | TRBJ2-2 | TRBV5-4 | CASSTHYDDTGELFF | TGTGCCAGCAGTACACATTACGACGACACCGGGGAGCTGTTTTTT
NA | NA | TRBJ1-2 | TRBV7-9 | CASSSPTGALYGYTF | TGTGCCAGCAGCTCCCCCACCGGGGCCCTCTATGGCTACACCTTC
TRBD2 | NA | TRBJ2-2 | TRBV7-9 | CASTPYGTSSGELFF | TGTGCCAGCACCCCGTACGGGACTAGCTCCGGGGAGCTGTTTTTT
TRBD2 | NA | TRBJ2-1 | TRBV10-1 | CASSLLAEPYNEQFF | TGCGCCAGCAGCTTACTAGCGGAGCCCTACAATGAGCAGTTCTTC
NA | NA | TRBJ2-1 | TRBV7-9 | CASSLVEGSYNEQFF | TGTGCCAGCAGCTTAGTGGAGGGGTCCTACAATGAGCAGTTCTTC
TRBD1 | NA | TRBJ2-7 | TRBV4-3 | CASSQDGTGGYEQYF | TGCGCCAGCAGCCAAGATGGAACAGGGGGATACGAGCAGTACTTC
NA | once | TRBJ2-3 | TRBV4-3 | CASSQAQGRTDTQYF | TGCGCCAGCAGCCAAGCACAGGGGAGGACAGATACGCAGTATTTT
TRBD1 | NA | TRBJ2-5 | TRBV11-3 | CASSSGTAQETQYF | TGTGCCAGCAGCTCCGGGACAGCTCAAGAGACCCAGTACTTC
NA | NA | TRBJ1-1 | TRBV19 | CASSTASFTEAFF | TGTGCCAGTAGTACGGCCAGCTTCACTGAAGCTTTCTTT
NA | NA | TRBJ2-7 | TRBV7-9 | CASSFGATYEQYF | TGTGCCAGCAGCTTTGGCGCGACCTACGAGCAGTACTTC
TRBD2 | NA | TRBJ2-3 | TRBV11-2 | CASSRLADPTDTQYF | TGTGCCAGCAGCAGACTAGCGGACCCCACAGATACGCAGTATTTT
NA | NA | TRBJ2-2 | TRBV27 | CASRAPGTGELFF | TGTGCCAGCAGGGCCCCTGGCACCGGGGAGCTGTTTTTT
TRBD2 | NA | TRBJ2-1 | TRBV11-2 | CASSDNSGGYNEQFF | TGTGCCAGCAGCGACAATAGCGGGGGATACAATGAGCAGTTCTTC
TRBD2 | once | TRBJ2-7 | TRBV7-9 | CASSQGASGSSYEQYF | TGTGCCAGCAGCCAAGGTGCTAGCGGGAGCTCCTACGAGCAGTACTTC
NA | NA | TRBJ1-3 | TRBV28 | CASRPYQGTPEDTIYF | TGTGCCAGCCGCCCCTACCAGGGCACCCCAGAGGACACCATATATTTT
NA | NA | TRBJ1-1 | TRBV2 | CASVWTWEIPDLNTEAFF | TGTGCCAGCGTCTGGACATGGGAGATACCAGATCTGAACACTGAAGCTTTCTTT
TRBD1 | NA | TRBJ2-6 | TRBV6-1 | CSSGTGSSGANVLTF | TGTTCCTCCGGGACAGGCTCTTCTGGGGCCAACGTCCTGACTTTC
TRBD2 | NA | TRBJ2-3 | TRBV9 | CASSGLAGGPADTQYF | TGTGCCAGCAGCGGGCTAGCGGGAGGGCCTGCAGATACGCAGTATTTT
NA | NA | TRBJ2-7 | TRBV7-9 | CASSLETDEQYF | TGTGCCAGCAGCTTAGAAACAGACGAGCAGTACTTC
NA | NA | TRBJ1-2 | TRBV27 | CASKGREYYGYTF | TGTGCCAGCAAGGGGCGGGAATACTATGGCTACACCTTC
NA | NA | TRBJ2-3 | TRBV19 | CASSIIQGNTQYF | TGTGCCAGTAGTATAATACAGGGAAATACGCAGTATTTT
NA | NA | TRBJ1-2 | TRBV7-9 | CASSPESGYGYTF | TGTGCCAGCAGCCCCGAGTCCGGCTATGGCTACACCTTC
TRBD2 | NA | TRBJ2-3 | TRBV18 | CASSPGAGGADTQYF | TGTGCCAGCTCACCAGGCGCGGGAGGGGCAGATACGCAGTATTTT
NA | NA | TRBJ2-2 | TRBV27 | CAAGGVNTGELFF | TGTGCCGCAGGAGGGGTGAACACCGGGGAGCTGTTTTTT
NA | NA | TRBJ2-5 | TRBV28 | CASTWGDRWETQYF | TGTGCCAGCACATGGGGGGACCGTTGGGAGACCCAGTACTTC
NA | NA | TRBJ2-1 | TRBV11-2 | CASSLGEYYNEQFF | TGTGCCAGCAGCCTCGGTGAATACTACAATGAGCAGTTCTTC
TRBD1 | NA | TRBJ2-7 | TRBV15 | CATSRTPYRDRTYEQYF | TGTGCCACCAGCAGAACCCCTTACCGGGACAGGACCTACGAGCAGTACTTC
NA | NA | TRBJ1-2 | TRBV4-1 | CASSQDAPMGIYRYTF | TGCGCCAGCAGCCAAGATGCCCCTATGGGGATATATCGCTACACCTTC
TRBD1 | NA | TRBJ2-5 | TRBV29-1 | CSVPGQGASETQYF | TGCAGCGTGCCGGGACAGGGGGCCTCGGAGACCCAGTACTTC
TRBD2 | NA | TRBJ2-7 | TRBV11-2 | CASSFGGEIYEQYF | TGTGCCAGCAGCTTCGGGGGGGAGATTTACGAGCAGTACTTC
NA | NA | TRBJ1-1 | TRBV28 | CASSLLGNTEAFF | TGTGCCAGCAGTTTACTGGGAAACACTGAAGCTTTCTTT
TRBD1 | NA | TRBJ1-1 | TRBV27 | CASSLGTANTEAFF | TGTGCCAGCAGTTTAGGGACAGCGAACACTGAAGCTTTCTTT
NA | NA | TRBJ1-3 | TRBV18 | CASSTSESSGNTIYF | TGTGCCAGCTCAACCTCTGAGAGCTCTGGAAACACCATATATTTT
TRBD2 | NA | TRBJ2-1 | TRBV7-6 | CASSYYSGSGYNEQFF | TGTGCCAGCAGTTACTATAGCGGGAGTGGGTACAATGAGCAGTTCTTC
NA | NA | TRBJ2-5 | TRBV7-9 | CASSLSFPAETQYF | TGTGCCAGCAGCTTAAGCTTTCCGGCAGAGACCCAGTACTTC
NA | NA | TRBJ1-1 | TRBV27 | CASSSPGLNTEAFF | TGTGCCAGCAGCTCTCCGGGGCTCAACACTGAAGCTTTCTTT
NA | NA | TRBJ1-1 | TRBV27 | CASSEGGYMNTEAFF | TGTGCCAGCAGTGAGGGGGGGTACATGAACACTGAAGCTTTCTTT
TRBD1 | NA | TRBJ1-1 | TRBV19 | CASSADRPGEAFF | TGTGCCAGTAGTGCGGACAGGCCTGGTGAAGCTTTCTTT
TRBD2 | NA | TRBJ2-3 | TRBV28 | CASGGGPSTDTQYF | TGTGCCAGCGGCGGGGGGCCAAGCACAGATACGCAGTATTTT
TRBD1 | NA | TRBJ1-2 | TRBV18 | CASSPPDRVGYGYTF | TGTGCCAGCTCACCTCCCGACAGGGTTGGTTATGGCTACACCTTC
TRBD1 | NA | TRBJ2-7 | TRBV5-5 | CASSLYGTGTYEQYF | TGTGCCAGCAGCTTGTATGGGACAGGGACCTACGAGCAGTACTTC
TRBD1 | NA | TRBJ2-3 | TRBV9 | CASSGTGGLADTQYF | TGTGCCAGCAGCGGAACAGGGGGCCTGGCAGATACGCAGTATTTT